Sequencing of this TCR beta chain was carried out in a study of shared clonotypes between healthy human individuals. In the source study's methods: ImmunoSEQ junction-only sequences lacked quality scores, so their filtering differed. Here immunoSEQ multiplex PCR was the method, and the copy in TCRdb shows in-frame clones only, minus some. That table furnishes V, J and clone size, whereas the DNA furnished D and trimming. The table includes approximately 1.5 million clones, nearly 99% detected once. A split of CD4+ cells into CD45RA+ naive and CD45RA-negative memory subsets was performed. Sequencing was carried out using naive CD4+ T cells sorted from blood. Subset meaning: CD45RA+ positively selected. The clonotype was recovered from a man aged 25-40 years in good health.

As DNA, the CDR3 is TGCGCCAGCAGGGCGGGACTGGGGGGCACTGAAGCTTTCTTT. Encoded protein: CASRAGLGGTEAFF. The J gene is TRBJ1-1, the V gene TRBV5-1; tentatively, D is TRBD1 (5 bases). Trimming left V 5 bases short and J 4 bases short, with 15 bases between. CDR3 length: 14 amino acids. The V gene's germline CDR1 is SGHRS and CDR2 YFSETQ.